This T cell receptor beta chain was retrieved from a study of shared T cell receptors in the human thymus. Assay used: immunoSEQ multiplex PCR; TCRdb lists only in-frame clones, some missing. The repertoire holds over 650,000 clones, with 80% to 90% as singletons. In addition, the sample was reused for a study of human thymus T cells. That work states: Among unrelated individuals, related research reported thymic repertoires that overlapped highly.

The sequence was obtained from a boy under two years old with a congenital heart defect. The sequenced material came from thymocytes.

In DNA form, the CDR3 reads TGTGCTAGTGGTTTGGTAAGGTATCCGAGCGGGCCCTACGAGCAGTACTTC. This gives the protein CASGLVRYPSGPYEQYF. The genes are TRBV12-5 and TRBJ2-7; D might be TRBD2 (6 bases). V shed 0 bases and J shed 2 bases, with 17 bases lying between them. In germline, CDR1 is LGHNT, CDR2 FRNRAP. The CDR3 length is 17 residues.